The clone carrying this T cell receptor (beta chain) came up a few times. The study ran its PCR with 60 Vbeta and 13 Jbeta primers. Clones were read by immunoSEQ multiplex PCR, and TCRdb kept only the in-frame ones, dropping some. Here the sample spans more than 150,000 clones, 80% being singletons. This entry is derived from a study of cytomegalovirus exposure and HLA in healthy donors. Trimming removed 4 bases from V and 2 bases from J; junction bases left unmatched: 3. This CDR3 is built from 15 residues. Germline CDR1 and CDR2: MNHEY and SMNVEV (reference sequence). V is TRBV27 and J is TRBJ2-7, with 12 positions matching TRBD2. Specimen: PBMCs. This sequence was found in a girl between 10 and 17 years old in good health and CMV-seropositive. Written as DNA, the CDR3 is TGTGCCAGCAGTTCTAGCGGGAGGGCAACCTACGAGCAGTACTTC. Translating it yields CASSSSGRATYEQYF.